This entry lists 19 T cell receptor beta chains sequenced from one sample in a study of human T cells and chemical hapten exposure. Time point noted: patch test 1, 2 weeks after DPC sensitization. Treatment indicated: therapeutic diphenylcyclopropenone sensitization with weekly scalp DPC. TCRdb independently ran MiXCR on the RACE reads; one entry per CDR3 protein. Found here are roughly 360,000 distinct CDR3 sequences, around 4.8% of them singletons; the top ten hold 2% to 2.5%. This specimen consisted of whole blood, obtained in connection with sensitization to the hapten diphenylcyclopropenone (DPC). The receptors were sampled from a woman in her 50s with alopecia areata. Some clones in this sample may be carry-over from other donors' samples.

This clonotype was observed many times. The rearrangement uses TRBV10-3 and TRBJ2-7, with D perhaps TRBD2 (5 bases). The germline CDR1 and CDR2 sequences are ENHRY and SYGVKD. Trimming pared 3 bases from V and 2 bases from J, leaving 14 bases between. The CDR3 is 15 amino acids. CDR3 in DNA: TGTGCCATCAGTGAAGCGGTCCCCGGCGCCTACGAGCAGTACTTC. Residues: CAISEAVPGAYEQYF.

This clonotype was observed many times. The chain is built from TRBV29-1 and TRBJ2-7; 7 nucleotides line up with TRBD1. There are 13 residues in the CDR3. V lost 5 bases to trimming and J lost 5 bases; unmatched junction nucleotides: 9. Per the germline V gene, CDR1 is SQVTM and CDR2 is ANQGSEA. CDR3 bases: TGCAGCGTTAGGACAGGTCTGCGCCACGAGCAGTACTTC. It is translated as CSVRTGLRHEQYF.

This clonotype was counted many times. In DNA, the CDR3 is TGTGCCAGCAGGCACAGGGACCCCAATCAGCCCCAGCATTTT. Residues: CASRHRDPNQPQHF. This chain uses TRBV12-3 or TRBV12-4 with TRBJ1-5; weak D call: TRBD1 (6 bases). Trimming removed 6 bases at V and 3 bases at J, with 12 bases between. The CDR3 is made up of 14 amino acids.

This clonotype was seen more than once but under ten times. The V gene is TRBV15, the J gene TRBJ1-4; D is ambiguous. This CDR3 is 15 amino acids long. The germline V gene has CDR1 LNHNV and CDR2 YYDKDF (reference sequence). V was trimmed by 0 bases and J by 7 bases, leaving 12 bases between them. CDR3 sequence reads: CATSRDSTSSEKLFF. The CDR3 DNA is TGTGCCACCAGCAGAGATTCGACATCGAGTGAAAAACTGTTTTTT.

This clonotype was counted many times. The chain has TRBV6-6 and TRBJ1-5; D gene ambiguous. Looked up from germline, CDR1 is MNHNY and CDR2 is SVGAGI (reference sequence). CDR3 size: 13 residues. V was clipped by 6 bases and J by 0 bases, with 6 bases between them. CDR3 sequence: CASSRSSNQPQHF. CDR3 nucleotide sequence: TGTGCCAGCAGCCGCAGTAGCAATCAGCCCCAGCATTTT.

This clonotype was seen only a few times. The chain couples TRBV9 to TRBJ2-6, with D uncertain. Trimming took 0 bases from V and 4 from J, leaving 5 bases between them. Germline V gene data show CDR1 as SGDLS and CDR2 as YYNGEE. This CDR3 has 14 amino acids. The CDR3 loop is CASSVEQGANVLTF. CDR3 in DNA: TGTGCCAGCAGCGTAGAACAGGGGGCCAACGTCCTGACTTTC.

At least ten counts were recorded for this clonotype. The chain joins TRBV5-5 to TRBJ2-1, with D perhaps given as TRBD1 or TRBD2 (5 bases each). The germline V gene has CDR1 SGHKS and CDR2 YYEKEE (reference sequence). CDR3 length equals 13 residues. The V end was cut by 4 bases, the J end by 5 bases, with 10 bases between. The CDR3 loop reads CASSQGPHNEQFF. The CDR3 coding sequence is TGTGCCAGCAGCCAGGGACCCCACAATGAGCAGTTCTTC.

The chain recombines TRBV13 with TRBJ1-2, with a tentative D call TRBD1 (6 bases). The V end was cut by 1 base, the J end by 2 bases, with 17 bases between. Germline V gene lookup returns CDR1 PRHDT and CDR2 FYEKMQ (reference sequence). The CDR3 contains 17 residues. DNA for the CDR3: TGTGCCAGCAGCTTAGCAACAGGGAACGAGGAGAACTATGGCTACACCTTC. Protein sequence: CASSLATGNEENYGYTF.

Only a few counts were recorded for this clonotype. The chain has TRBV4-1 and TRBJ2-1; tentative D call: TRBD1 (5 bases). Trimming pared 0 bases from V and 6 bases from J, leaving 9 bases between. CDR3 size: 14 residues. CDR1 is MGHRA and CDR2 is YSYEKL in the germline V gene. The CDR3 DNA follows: TGCGCCAGCAGCCAAGATGGGGCGGTCAATGAGCAGTTCTTC. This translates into CASSQDGAVNEQFF.

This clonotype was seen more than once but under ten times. The CDR3 DNA follows: TGTGCCAGCAGTCGTCCCGACACTGAAGCTTTCTTT. Translating gives CASSRPDTEAFF. The J gene is TRBJ1-1, the V gene TRBV28; D unresolved. V lost 5 bases, J lost 3 bases, and 7 bases lay in between. Germline CDR1 reads MDHEN; CDR2 reads SYDVKM. The CDR3 is 12 amino acids.

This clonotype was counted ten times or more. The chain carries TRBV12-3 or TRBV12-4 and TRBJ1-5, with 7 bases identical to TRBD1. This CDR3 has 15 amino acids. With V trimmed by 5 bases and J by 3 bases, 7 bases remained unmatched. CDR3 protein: CASSPYRGTNQPQHF. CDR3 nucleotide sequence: TGTGCCAGCAGTCCGTACAGGGGTACCAATCAGCCCCAGCATTTT.

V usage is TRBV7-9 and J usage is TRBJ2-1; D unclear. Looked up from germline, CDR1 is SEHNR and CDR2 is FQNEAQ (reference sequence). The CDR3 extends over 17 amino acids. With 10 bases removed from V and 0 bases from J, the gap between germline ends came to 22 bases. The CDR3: CATPVGVVPGSYNEQFF. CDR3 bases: TGTGCCACCCCTGTCGGCGTCGTCCCTGGCTCCTACAATGAGCAGTTCTTC.

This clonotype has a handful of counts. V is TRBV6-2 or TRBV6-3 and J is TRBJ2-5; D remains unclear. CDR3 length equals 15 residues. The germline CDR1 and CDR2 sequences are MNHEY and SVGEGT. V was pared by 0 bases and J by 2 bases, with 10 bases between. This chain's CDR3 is CASSYSINRQETQYF. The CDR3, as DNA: TGTGCCAGCAGTTACTCGATCAACAGACAAGAGACCCAGTACTTC.

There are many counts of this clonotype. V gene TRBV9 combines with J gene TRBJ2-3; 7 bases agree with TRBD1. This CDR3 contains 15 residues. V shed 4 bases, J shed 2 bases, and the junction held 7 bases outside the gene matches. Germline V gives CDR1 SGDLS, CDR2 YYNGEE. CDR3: CASSRGTDDTDTQYF. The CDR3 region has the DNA TGTGCCAGCAGCCGAGGGACAGACGACACAGATACGCAGTATTTT.

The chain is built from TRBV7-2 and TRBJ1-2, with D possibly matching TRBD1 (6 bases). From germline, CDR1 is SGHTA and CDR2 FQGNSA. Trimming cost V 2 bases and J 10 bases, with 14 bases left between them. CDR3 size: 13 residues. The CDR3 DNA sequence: TGTGCCAGCAGCTTATTTGGGACACCGGCCTACACCTTC. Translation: CASSLFGTPAYTF. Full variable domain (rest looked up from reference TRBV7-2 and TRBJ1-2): GAGVSQSPSNKVTEKGKDVELRCDPISGHTALYWYRQSLGQGLEFLIYFQGNSAPDKSGLPSDRFSAERTGGSVSTLTIQRTQQEDSAVYLCASSLFGTPAYTFGSGTRLTVV.

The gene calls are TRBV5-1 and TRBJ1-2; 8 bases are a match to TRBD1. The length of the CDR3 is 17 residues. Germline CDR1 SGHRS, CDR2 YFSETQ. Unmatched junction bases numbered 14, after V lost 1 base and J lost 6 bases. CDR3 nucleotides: TGCGCCAGCAGCTTGATGAATGGACCCGGACAGGGCCATGGCTACACCTTC. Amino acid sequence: CASSLMNGPGQGHGYTF.

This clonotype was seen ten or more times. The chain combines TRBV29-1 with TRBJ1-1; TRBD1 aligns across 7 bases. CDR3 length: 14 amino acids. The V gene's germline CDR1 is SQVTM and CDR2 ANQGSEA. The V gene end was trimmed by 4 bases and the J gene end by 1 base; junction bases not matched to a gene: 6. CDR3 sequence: CSVGQGGANTEAFF. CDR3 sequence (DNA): TGCAGCGTTGGCCAGGGGGGGGCGAACACTGAAGCTTTCTTT.

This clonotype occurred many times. The CDR3 here is CASKGSGSETQYF. DNA for the CDR3: TGTGCCTCCAAAGGAAGCGGGTCAGAGACCCAGTACTTC. The chain has TRBV7-9 and TRBJ2-5, with D maybe TRBD2 (6 bases). Germline V gene lookup returns CDR1 SEHNR and CDR2 FQNEAQ (reference sequence). This CDR3 region has 13 residues. Trimming shortened V by 11 bases and J by 4 bases, and 17 bases separated the two germline ends.

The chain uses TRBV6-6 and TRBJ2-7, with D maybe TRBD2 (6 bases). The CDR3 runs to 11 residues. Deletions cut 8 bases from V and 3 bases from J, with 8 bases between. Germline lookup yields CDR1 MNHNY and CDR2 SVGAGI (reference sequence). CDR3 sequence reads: CASGGYYEQYF. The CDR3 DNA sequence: TGTGCCAGCGGGGGGTACTACGAGCAGTACTTC.